Listed below are T cell receptor beta chains from one sample, sequenced in a study of OX40 agonist ivuxolimab in advanced cancers. Repertoires were generated with immunoSEQ multiplex PCR, while TCRdb's copy carries only in-frame clones and drops some. The sample carries fewer than 85,000 clones, approximately 89% recorded once. The sequenced sample was CD4+ or CD8+ T cells sorted from blood, obtained in a trial of the OX40 agonist ivuxolimab. The receptors stem from an adult with an advanced solid tumor such as melanoma, head and neck, liver or kidney cancer. The CDR3 runs from the conserved cysteine through the conserved F or W. D genes are given only for firm matches. Clone size appears in some rows only: once, few, many, or a class for an expanded clone.

clone size: .
V gene: TRBV5-3
D gene: .
J gene: TRBJ2-5
CDR3 DNA: TGTGCCACCGCCACTGCTCGAGAGACCCAGTACTTC
CDR3 protein: CATATARETQYF

clone size: .
V gene: TRBV12-1
D gene: .
J gene: TRBJ1-6
CDR3 DNA: TGTGCCAGCAGCCAATGTATCAGGAATTCACCCCTCCACTTT
CDR3 protein: CASSQCIRNSPLHF

clone size: once
V gene: TRBV19
D gene: .
J gene: TRBJ2-7
CDR3 DNA: TGTGCCAGTAGTATACAGGGTTTCTACGAGCAGTACTTC
CDR3 protein: CASSIQGFYEQYF

clone size: .
V gene: TRBV29-1
D gene: TRBD1
J gene: TRBJ1-1
CDR3 DNA: TGCAGCGTGTGGGACAGGAACACTGAAGCTTTCTTT
CDR3 protein: CSVWDRNTEAFF

clone size: .
V gene: TRBV2
D gene: .
J gene: TRBJ1-5
CDR3 DNA: TGTGCCAGCAGTGAAAGGCGGGGGGATCAGCCCCAGCATTTT
CDR3 protein: CASSERRGDQPQHF

clone size: .
V gene: TRBV4-2
D gene: .
J gene: TRBJ2-5
CDR3 DNA: TGTGCCAGCAGCCAAGATCTTGCTTACCAAGAGACCCAGTACTTC
CDR3 protein: CASSQDLAYQETQYF

clone size: .
V gene: TRBV5-4
D gene: .
J gene: TRBJ1-2
CDR3 DNA: TGTGCCAGCAGCTTGGTTAGTCGAGGGCATGGCTACACCTTC
CDR3 protein: CASSLVSRGHGYTF

clone size: few
V gene: TRBV30
D gene: .
J gene: TRBJ1-5
CDR3 DNA: TGTGCCTGTACAGGGAAAGCTAGCAATCAGCCCCAGCATTTT
CDR3 protein: CACTGKASNQPQHF

clone size: .
V gene: TRBV19
D gene: .
J gene: TRBJ1-5
CDR3 DNA: TGTGCCAGTAGTATTCGACAAAGCAATCAGCCCCAGCATTTT
CDR3 protein: CASSIRQSNQPQHF

clone size: .
V gene: TRBV19
D gene: TRBD1
J gene: TRBJ1-2
CDR3 DNA: TGTGCCAGTAACGGAGCGGGACAGGGGCACTATGGCTACACCTTC
CDR3 protein: CASNGAGQGHYGYTF

clone size: .
V gene: TRBV5-1
D gene: TRBD1
J gene: TRBJ2-7
CDR3 DNA: TGCGCCAGCAGCTTGTTGTGGGACAGCTCCTACGAGCAGTACTTC
CDR3 protein: CASSLLWDSSYEQYF

clone size: .
V gene: TRBV28
D gene: .
J gene: TRBJ1-5
CDR3 DNA: TGTGCCAGCGGGGGAGGCAATCAGCCCCAGCATTTT
CDR3 protein: CASGGGNQPQHF

clone size: .
V gene: TRBV19
D gene: TRBD1
J gene: TRBJ1-2
CDR3 DNA: TGTGCCAGTAGTATAGCGGACAGGGGATCCGCTAACTATGGCTACACCTTC
CDR3 protein: CASSIADRGSANYGYTF

clone size: .
V gene: TRBV7-9
D gene: .
J gene: TRBJ2-3
CDR3 DNA: TGTGCCAGCAACACGCAGGGGGGCAACACAGATACGCAGTATTTT
CDR3 protein: CASNTQGGNTDTQYF

clone size: .
V gene: TRBV18
D gene: .
J gene: TRBJ1-2
CDR3 DNA: TGTGCCAGCTCACCACCGTCGGGGCCCCACTATGGCTACACCTTC
CDR3 protein: CASSPPSGPHYGYTF

clone size: once
V gene: TRBV30
D gene: .
J gene: TRBJ1-3
CDR3 DNA: TGTGCCTGGAGTCTAGACACCTGGCTCTCTGGAAACACCATATATTTT
CDR3 protein: CAWSLDTWLSGNTIYF

clone size: .
V gene: TRBV28
D gene: .
J gene: TRBJ2-7
CDR3 DNA: TGTGCCAGCAGTTTATTGGCTCCTCACGGGGTCGAGCAGTACTTC
CDR3 protein: CASSLLAPHGVEQYF

clone size: .
V gene: TRBV7-9
D gene: .
J gene: TRBJ2-5
CDR3 DNA: TGTGCCAGCAGCCACGCGCAGGGAATCCAAGAGACCCAGTACTTC
CDR3 protein: CASSHAQGIQETQYF

clone size: .
V gene: TRBV29-1
D gene: TRBD2
J gene: TRBJ2-7
CDR3 DNA: TGCAGCGTTCGGACTAGCGGGAAGTTGGGCGAGCAGTACTTC
CDR3 protein: CSVRTSGKLGEQYF

clone size: .
V gene: TRBV5-1
D gene: .
J gene: TRBJ2-3
CDR3 DNA: TGCGCCAGCAGCCAACAGGGAGGAGATACGCAGTATTTT
CDR3 protein: CASSQQGGDTQYF

clone size: .
V gene: TRBV28
D gene: .
J gene: TRBJ2-1
CDR3 DNA: TGTGCCAGCACCACCGTCCAGAACAATGAGCAGTTCTTC
CDR3 protein: CASTTVQNNEQFF

clone size: .
V gene: TRBV4-2
D gene: .
J gene: TRBJ1-4
CDR3 DNA: TGTGCCAGCAGCCAAGGGGCAGGGGCTAAGGAAAAACTGTTTTTT
CDR3 protein: CASSQGAGAKEKLFF

clone size: .
V gene: TRBV4-2
D gene: .
J gene: TRBJ2-5
CDR3 DNA: TGTGCCAGCAGCCAAGAGACGGGGCTGGGGGGCCTCCAAGAGACCCAGTACTTC
CDR3 protein: CASSQETGLGGLQETQYF

clone size: .
V gene: TRBV5-1
D gene: .
J gene: TRBJ1-2
CDR3 DNA: TGCGCCAGCAGCTTGGTTCCGTCCAGAGACTATGGCTACACCTTC
CDR3 protein: CASSLVPSRDYGYTF

clone size: .
V gene: TRBV27
D gene: .
J gene: TRBJ1-1
CDR3 DNA: TGTGCCAGCAGTTTATCGAATCGGGGGTTGAGAGGGAACACTGAAGCTTTCTTT
CDR3 protein: CASSLSNRGLRGNTEAFF

clone size: .
V gene: TRBV19
D gene: TRBD1
J gene: TRBJ1-4
CDR3 DNA: TGTGCCAGCAAGAAACTCCAGGGGGCGCTTAGGGAAAAACTGTTTTTT
CDR3 protein: CASKKLQGALREKLFF

clone size: .
V gene: TRBV4-2
D gene: TRBD2
J gene: TRBJ2-7
CDR3 DNA: TGTGCCAGCAGCCAAGACCTAGCGGGAGGGGGTAACGAGCAGTACTTC
CDR3 protein: CASSQDLAGGGNEQYF

clone size: .
V gene: TRBV25-1
D gene: .
J gene: TRBJ2-7
CDR3 DNA: TGTGCCAGCAGTGGTCTGCCGCCCTACGAGCAGTACTTC
CDR3 protein: CASSGLPPYEQYF

clone size: .
V gene: TRBV6-5
D gene: TRBD1
J gene: TRBJ1-6
CDR3 DNA: TGTGCCAGCAGTTCCTCTGGACAGGGGAATTCACCCCTCCACTTT
CDR3 protein: CASSSSGQGNSPLHF

clone size: .
V gene: TRBV5-1
D gene: .
J gene: TRBJ2-3
CDR3 DNA: TGCGCCAGCAGCTTGGCGCCGGGGAGCACAGATACGCAGTATTTT
CDR3 protein: CASSLAPGSTDTQYF

clone size: .
V gene: TRBV20-1
D gene: .
J gene: TRBJ1-1
CDR3 DNA: TGCAGTGCTAAGAACACTGAAGCTTTCTTT
CDR3 protein: CSAKNTEAFF

clone size: .
V gene: TRBV30
D gene: .
J gene: TRBJ1-6
CDR3 DNA: TGTGCCTGGTCCGGAGGCTCACCCCTCCACTTT
CDR3 protein: CAWSGGSPLHF

clone size: .
V gene: TRBV4-1
D gene: .
J gene: TRBJ1-2
CDR3 DNA: TGCGCCAGCAGCCAAGATCATTGGGGTAACTATGGCTACACCTTC
CDR3 protein: CASSQDHWGNYGYTF

clone size: .
V gene: TRBV25-1
D gene: .
J gene: TRBJ2-2
CDR3 DNA: TGTGCCAGCAGTTATGGGAGCCACACCGGGGAGCTGTTTTTT
CDR3 protein: CASSYGSHTGELFF

clone size: few
V gene: TRBV6-5
D gene: .
J gene: TRBJ1-4
CDR3 DNA: TGTGCCAGCGCCTTTAGGGGGTTGGATGAAAAACTGTTTTTT
CDR3 protein: CASAFRGLDEKLFF

clone size: .
V gene: TRBV5-1
D gene: .
J gene: TRBJ2-2
CDR3 DNA: TGCGCCAGTACCGAGACCGGGGAGCTGTTTTTT
CDR3 protein: CASTETGELFF

clone size: .
V gene: TRBV5-1
D gene: TRBD1
J gene: TRBJ1-4
CDR3 DNA: TGCGCCAGCAGCTTGGTGGGACAGGGGGCCGGGGCTAATGAAAAACTGTTTTTT
CDR3 protein: CASSLVGQGAGANEKLFF

clone size: .
V gene: TRBV19
D gene: TRBD2
J gene: TRBJ2-1
CDR3 DNA: TGTGCCAGTAGTAGGGTTGTAAGCGGGGCGCCGAGCTCCTACAATGAGCAGTTCTTC
CDR3 protein: CASSRVVSGAPSSYNEQFF

clone size: .
V gene: TRBV6-6
D gene: .
J gene: TRBJ1-2
CDR3 DNA: TGTGCCAGCACGAACACCGGGTATGGCTACACCTTC
CDR3 protein: CASTNTGYGYTF

clone size: .
V gene: TRBV7-2
D gene: .
J gene: TRBJ2-5
CDR3 DNA: TGTGCCAGCAGGACCCGAGGGGCGCTGGAGACCCAGTACTTC
CDR3 protein: CASRTRGALETQYF

clone size: .
V gene: TRBV19
D gene: TRBD1
J gene: TRBJ1-4
CDR3 DNA: TGTGCCAGTAGTTCGTCGGGACAGGGGTTTGTGGAGGAAAAACTGTTTTTT
CDR3 protein: CASSSSGQGFVEEKLFF

clone size: few
V gene: TRBV30
D gene: .
J gene: TRBJ1-2
CDR3 DNA: TGTGCCTGGAGTTTCGAGCAGGGGAGAGGCTACACCTTC
CDR3 protein: CAWSFEQGRGYTF

clone size: .
V gene: TRBV19
D gene: TRBD1
J gene: TRBJ1-2
CDR3 DNA: TGTGCCAGTAGTGGACAGGGCCAGCCAGGTGGCTACACCTTC
CDR3 protein: CASSGQGQPGGYTF

clone size: .
V gene: TRBV6-6
D gene: .
J gene: TRBJ2-1
CDR3 DNA: TGTGCCAGCAGTCCCTCTCGCAATGAGCAGTTCTTC
CDR3 protein: CASSPSRNEQFF

clone size: .
V gene: TRBV28
D gene: .
J gene: TRBJ1-4
CDR3 DNA: TGTGCCAGCAGTTTAGGCAGGGGAGGTGAAAAACTGTTTTTT
CDR3 protein: CASSLGRGGEKLFF

clone size: .
V gene: TRBV2
D gene: .
J gene: TRBJ1-2
CDR3 DNA: TGTGCCAGCACCACCGGGGTAGGGAGCTACACCTTC
CDR3 protein: CASTTGVGSYTF